This T cell receptor beta chain comes out of a study of shared T cell receptors in the human thymus (dated by TCRdb to 2020 to 2023). Regarding the complete study: The study investigated the way shared, self-reactive T-cell receptor alpha chains are produced in the human thymus.

Libraries were made using the immunoSEQ multiplex PCR assay. TCRdb took this table from immuneACCESS and kept in-frame rearrangements with V and J called. Such tables lack part of the clones; where checked against another copy, unresolved V genes explain under half of the gap, and the rest is unexplained. This sample is represented by approximately 660,000 clones; approximately 88% of them were singletons. Of the sample, about 0.01% falls within the top ten clones. Remarks on this clone: No cognate antigen has been identified for it. There are no base qualities to consult, and no much larger clone falls within one base.

The CDR3, from cysteine to phenylalanine, totals 13 residues. Just CDR3 DNA is preserved here, 39 bases in frame from base 1. The germline V and J ends show losses of 5 bases and 4 bases respectively, and no gene match explains 4 bases of the junction. CDR1 and CDR2 are read off the germline V gene as SGHRS and YFSETQ. This sample also belongs to another study, concerning human thymus T cells. As that second paper reports: Donors were immunologically healthy infants undergoing open corrective cardiac surgery for congenital heart defects in Finland. The thymus tissue came from surgical resects taken out during corrective cardiac surgery. V and J gene segment usage appeared biased in both thymic and peripheral blood repertoires. According to the related research, thymic TCR repertoires were highly overlapping among unrelated individuals. TCR alpha and beta repertoires from roughly 8 infant thymus samples and four related peripheral blood samples were characterized in the study. The cohort included several male and two female infants, with donor ages spanning 7 to 244 days. Thymocytes were released mechanically from tissue and stored at -70 °C as pellets of about 9-32 million cells. Genomic DNA was extracted from frozen cell pellets with a QIAsymphony instrument. TCRB and TCRAD loci were amplified from a standardized quantity of quality-controlled genomic DNA using the immunoSEQ multiplex PCR assay. The V(D)J region was spanned by amplicons of a length sufficient to cover the CDR3 and to identify V and J genes. Through the commercial immunoSEQ service, the amplicons were sequenced on an Illumina platform. Primer bias and sequencing errors were corrected using previously described methods, and TCRAD and TCRB definitions followed the IMGT database. The repertoires were analysed using immunoSEQ Analyzer 3.0 and VDJTools for basic statistics, V/J segment usage, diversity estimates, rarefaction and pairwise overlap. Diversity was estimated using the Chao1, ChaoE, Efron-Thisted, Shannon and inverse Simpson indices, and was also estimated on datasets down-sampled to the size of the smallest sample. Repertoire overlap was determined by strict matching of CDR3 nucleotide sequence, V gene and J gene, and Jaccard-based multidimensional scaling clustering was applied. Thymus samples yielded on average about 810,000 unique TCRB clonotypes, compared with roughly 76,000 from blood samples.

The sequence links TRBV5-1 to TRBJ2-7, with 9 bases aligning to TRBD2. The sequence was collected from a boy under two years old with a congenital heart defect. Donor details come from another sample of the same person, matched by shared clones. Sequenced material: thymocytes. The CDR3 protein is CASSPSGDYEQYF. The nucleotides are TGCGCCAGCAGTCCTAGCGGGGATTACGAGCAGTACTTC.